Listed below are T cell receptor beta chains from one sample, sequenced in a study of blood T cell repertoires in COVID-19. The method was immunoSEQ multiplex PCR; TCRdb's version includes in-frame clones alone and lacks a portion of them. In the table there are over 200,000 clones, about 90% of which are singletons. Sequenced: peripheral blood. The receptor source for this set is a man aged 55 to 69 with COVID-19, enrolled during active disease. Both conserved end residues are part of each CDR3. D genes are given only for firm matches. Some rows have no size entry. The others give once, few or many, or a class for an expanded clone.

size,V,J,length,D,CDR3,DNA
.,TRBV3-1/TRBV3-2,TRBJ1-4,15,.,CASSPTLQVDEKLFF,TGTGCCAGCAGCCCAACCCTACAGGTTGATGAAAAACTGTTTTTT
.,TRBV19,TRBJ2-1,15,.,CASSPDYYSYNEQFF,TGTGCCAGTAGTCCAGACTATTACTCCTACAATGAGCAGTTCTTC
.,TRBV28,TRBJ1-4,15,TRBD1,CASSLLDRVNEKLFF,TGTGCCAGCAGTTTATTGGACAGGGTAAATGAAAAACTGTTTTTT
.,TRBV12-3/TRBV12-4,TRBJ1-1,12,.,CASSLGDREAFF,TGTGCCAGCAGTTTAGGAGACAGGGAAGCTTTCTTT
.,TRBV11-2,TRBJ2-3,17,TRBD2,CASSLFSGGVTTDTQYF,TGTGCCAGCAGCTTATTTTCCGGGGGGGTAACCACAGATACGCAGTATTTT
.,TRBV6-2/TRBV6-3,TRBJ2-7,14,.,CASSYSRQHYEQYF,TGTGCCAGCAGTTACTCGAGACAGCACTACGAGCAGTACTTC
.,TRBV10-1,TRBJ2-7,15,.,CARKGHGILSYEQYF,TGCGCCAGAAAGGGACACGGGATCCTCTCCTACGAGCAGTACTTC
.,TRBV14,TRBJ1-5,16,TRBD1,CASSQGGQGGNQPQHF,TGTGCCAGCAGCCAAGGGGGACAGGGGGGCAATCAGCCCCAGCATTTT
.,TRBV4-1,TRBJ2-3,15,TRBD2,CASSYGGAIADTQYF,TGCGCCAGCAGCTACGGGGGGGCCATCGCAGATACGCAGTATTTT
.,TRBV11-2,TRBJ1-1,13,.,CASSVQQGTEAFF,TGTGCCAGCAGCGTTCAACAGGGAACTGAAGCTTTCTTT
.,TRBV3-1/TRBV3-2,TRBJ1-2,16,.,CASSIDRTRSYYGYTF,TGTGCCAGCAGCATCGACCGGACTCGCAGCTACTATGGCTACACCTTC
.,TRBV7-2,TRBJ2-7,14,.,CASSPFSTPYEQYF,TGTGCCAGCAGCCCCTTTAGCACTCCCTACGAGCAGTACTTC
once,TRBV28,TRBJ2-7,16,.,CASSSEALPRPYEQYF,TGTGCCAGCAGTTCAGAGGCCCTACCGAGGCCCTACGAGCAGTACTTC
.,TRBV18,TRBJ2-1,15,TRBD1,CASSPATGVAGEQFF,TGTGCCAGCTCACCAGCGACAGGGGTGGCGGGGGAGCAGTTCTTC
.,TRBV6-2/TRBV6-3,TRBJ2-1,14,.,CASSYSAGNNEQFF,TGTGCCAGCAGTTACTCGGCAGGAAACAATGAGCAGTTCTTC
.,TRBV12-3/TRBV12-4,TRBJ2-1,12,TRBD2,CATGTSGVEQFF,TGTGCCACCGGGACTAGCGGGGTCGAGCAGTTCTTC
.,TRBV19,TRBJ1-2,14,.,CASSIGDRLEGYTF,TGTGCCAGTAGTATAGGAGACAGGTTGGAAGGCTACACCTTC
.,TRBV11-2,TRBJ2-7,13,.,CASSDRGSYEQYF,TGTGCCAGCAGCGATAGGGGCTCCTACGAGCAGTACTTC
.,TRBV7-2,TRBJ2-2,15,TRBD2,CASSLAREGTGELFF,TGTGCCAGCAGCTTAGCGCGGGAGGGAACCGGGGAGCTGTTTTTT
.,TRBV3-1/TRBV3-2,TRBJ2-3,12,.,CASSPHTDTQYF,TGTGCCAGCAGCCCCCACACAGATACGCAGTATTTT
.,TRBV2,TRBJ1-3,16,TRBD1,CASSPLGTASGNTIYF,TGTGCCAGCAGTCCTCTCGGGACAGCCTCTGGAAACACCATATATTTT